A single sample is the source of the 8 T cell receptor beta chains below, sequenced in a study of blood T cell repertoires in COVID-19. Only in-frame clones appear in the TCRdb table, and some are missing; sequencing was by immunoSEQ multiplex PCR. Here the sample spans hundreds of thousands of clones, about 87% being singletons. Source material: PBMCs or T cells enriched from blood (not recorded which). All receptors come from a woman in her 50s who had recovered from COVID-19.

This clone was counted a single time. The chain recombines TRBV11-2 with TRBJ2-3; TRBD2 matches at 9 bases. Germline values: CDR1 SGHAT, CDR2 FQNNGV. The CDR3 contains 18 residues. The J segment lost 4 bases and the V segment lost 6 bases, leaving 17 bases of the junction unmatched. DNA of the CDR3: TGTGCCAGCAGTCATTTGGCTAGCGGGGATCTTAGCTCAGATACGCAGTATTTT. It translates to CASSHLASGDLSSDTQYF.

The chain is built from TRBV5-4 and TRBJ2-3, with 10 positions matching TRBD2. The CDR3 length is 17 residues. With V trimmed by 1 base and J by 1 base, 6 bases remained unmatched. The germline CDR1 and CDR2 sequences are SGHNT and YYREEE (reference sequence). The CDR3 loop is CASSLQRGGRGTDTQYF. The CDR3 DNA reads TGTGCCAGCAGCTTGCAGCGGGGGGGCCGGGGCACAGATACGCAGTATTTT.

The chain couples TRBV28 to TRBJ1-6; 8 bases are shared with TRBD1. Per germline, CDR1 MDHEN and CDR2 SYDVKM. This CDR3 has 13 residues. V dropped 6 bases and J dropped 10; count of bases not matched to a gene: 5. The CDR3 loop is CASRWTGNSPLHF. The CDR3 nucleotides read TGTGCCAGCAGATGGACAGGGAACTCACCCCTCCACTTT.

This chain uses TRBV5-1 with TRBJ1-1; 7 bases line up with TRBD1. With 4 bases clipped from V and 3 bases from J, the junction kept 6 bases outside the gene matches. The CDR3 consists of 14 residues. Germline V lookup: CDR1 SGHRS, CDR2 YFSETQ. The CDR3 bases are TGCGCCAGCAGCACGGGGGACAGACACACTGAAGCTTTCTTT. Protein product: CASSTGDRHTEAFF.

The V call is TRBV29-1, the J call TRBJ1-3; D remains unclear. Germline CDR1 SQVTM, CDR2 ANQGSEA. This CDR3 comprises 12 residues. The V end lost 3 bases, the J end lost 7 bases, and 10 bases lay between the germline ends. CDR3 residues: CSVDTGRNTIYF. The CDR3 DNA reads TGCAGCGTTGACACCGGTCGGAACACCATATATTTT.

The chain links TRBV24-1 to TRBJ2-2; 9 nucleotides match TRBD1. The CDR3 is 16 amino acids. Germline assignment: CDR1 KGHDR and CDR2 SFDVKD. The V and J ends lost 6 bases and 0 bases, in that order; junction bases with no gene match: 4. CDR3 sequence reads: CATSRDRDANTGELFF. The CDR3 DNA follows: TGTGCCACCAGTCGGGACAGGGACGCGAACACCGGGGAGCTGTTTTTT.

V is TRBV2 and J is TRBJ1-1; D is unresolved. The V end was cut by 4 bases, the J end by 4 bases, with 10 bases between. Germline assignment: CDR1 SNHLY and CDR2 FYNNEI. This CDR3 comprises 13 residues. CDR3 DNA sequence: TGTGCCAGCAGTGCATACGGGAGCACTGAAGCTTTCTTT. Translated, it gives CASSAYGSTEAFF.

This chain links TRBV7-9 with TRBJ1-2; TRBD1 agrees at 11 bases. This CDR3 comprises 17 residues. The J segment lost 3 bases and the V segment lost 3 bases, leaving 9 bases of the junction unmatched. In germline, CDR1 is SEHNR, CDR2 FQNEAQ (reference sequence). CDR3 in DNA: TGTGCCAGCAGCTTGGGCTGGACAGGGGGCTCGGACTATGGCTACACCTTC. Its translation is CASSLGWTGGSDYGYTF.